These T cell receptor beta chains were read from a single sample in a study of beta chain features in type 1 diabetes. Clones were sequenced by immunoSEQ multiplex PCR, and TCRdb holds only the in-frame ones, with some missing. Counted here are around 430,000 clones, about 32% occurring once; the ten biggest clones make up more than 0.055%. The sample comprised naive CD4+ T cells from blood. The receptors come from a man aged 18-30 years in good health. CDR3s include the opening cysteine and the closing phenylalanine or tryptophan. Each record gives: V gene, clone size, D gene, J gene, CDR3 length, CDR3 DNA, CDR3 protein. A D gene is named only where the DNA matches it firmly. Clone size is stated in some rows and not others, as once, few, many or a class when expanded.

>TRBV4-3|-|TRBD2|TRBJ2-3|17
TGCGCCAGCAGCCAAGATGCCGGCGGGAGTGGGGGAGATACGCAGTATTTT
CASSQDAGGSGGDTQYF
>TRBV7-2|-|-|TRBJ2-1|15
TGTGCCAGCAGCTTAGATCAGGGTGCAACCCTCGAGCAGTTCTTC
CASSLDQGATLEQFF
>TRBV7-9|once|-|TRBJ2-1|14
TGTGCCAGCAGCGCGTTTGGCCCCGACAATGAGCAGTTCTTC
CASSAFGPDNEQFF
>TRBV20-1|-|TRBD1|TRBJ2-1|11
TGCAGTGCCAGGGACAGAACTGAGCAGTTCTTC
CSARDRTEQFF
>TRBV19|-|TRBD1|TRBJ2-1|16
TGTGCCAGTAGTATAGTGGGACAGGGGAACTACAATGAGCAGTTCTTC
CASSIVGQGNYNEQFF
>TRBV1|-|-|TRBJ2-1|17
TGCACCAATCGCGGGACGACCCTTCGGTGGGCCTACAATGAGCAGTTCTTC
CTNRGTTLRWAYNEQFF
>TRBV7-2|-|TRBD1|TRBJ2-5|13
TGTGCCAGCAGCGCGGACAGGGCGGAGACCCAGTACTTC
CASSADRAETQYF
>TRBV27|-|-|TRBJ1-2|15
TGTGCCAGCAGTTCATCGGCCACAGGGTTCTATGGCTACACCTTC
CASSSSATGFYGYTF
>TRBV28|-|-|TRBJ1-5|13
TGTGCCAGCAGTACAGGGTACAATCAGCCCCAGCATTTT
CASSTGYNQPQHF
>TRBV7-9|few|TRBD1|TRBJ1-2|15
TGTGCCAGCAGTTTCACAGGGGGCATTCAGTATGGCTACACCTTC
CASSFTGGIQYGYTF
>TRBV12-5|-|-|TRBJ2-3|16
TGTGCTAGTGGTTTATTTGACAGGGACTACACAGATACGCAGTATTTT
CASGLFDRDYTDTQYF
>TRBV5-1|-|-|TRBJ2-1|15
TGCGCCAGCAGCTTGGAAAATGCGGGTTACAATGAGCAGTTCTTC
CASSLENAGYNEQFF
>TRBV7-9|-|-|TRBJ2-7|14
TGTGCCAGCAGCTCCGTATCCGGATCCGACGAGCAGTACTTC
CASSSVSGSDEQYF
>TRBV20-1|-|TRBD2|TRBJ2-1|10
TGCAGTGCTACCCGGGGAGGGCTGTTCTTC
CSATRGGLFF
>TRBV18|few|TRBD1|TRBJ2-3|15
TGTGCCAGCTCACTGGGACAGGGGAACACAGATACGCAGTATTTT
CASSLGQGNTDTQYF
>TRBV21-1|-|-|TRBJ2-3|19
TGTGCCAGCAGCAAGACTAGCGGGAGGGCCCAGTGTTGCACAGATACGCAGTATTTT
CASSKTSGRAQCCTDTQYF
>TRBV7-2|-|TRBD2|TRBJ2-3|15
TGTGCCAGCAGCCGTAGCGGGGCGAGCACAGATACGCAGTATTTT
CASSRSGASTDTQYF
>TRBV7-3|-|-|TRBJ2-1|14
TGTGCCAGCAGCCAAGACGGACAGACCGGCGGGCAGTTCTTC
CASSQDGQTGGQFF
>TRBV27|-|TRBD1|TRBJ1-2|15
TGTGCCAGCAGTCCTCCGGACAGGGGTGTTTATGGCTACACCTTC
CASSPPDRGVYGYTF
>TRBV4-3|few|-|TRBJ2-1|12
TGCGCCAGCAGCCAAGTTACGGGACAAGTTGTCTTC
CASSQVTGQVVF
>TRBV10-3|few|-|TRBJ2-3|17
TGTGCCATCAGTTCCCTTCTTGGCGGGATAACGGCAGATACGCAGTATTTT
CAISSLLGGITADTQYF
>TRBV29-1|-|TRBD1|TRBJ1-1|15
TGCAGCGTACAGACAGGGGGCTCGCTGAACACTGAAGCTTTCTTT
CSVQTGGSLNTEAFF
>TRBV2|-|-|TRBJ2-2|14
TGTGCCAGCAGGGCCGTCACTAGGCACGGGGAGCTGTTTTTT
CASRAVTRHGELFF
>TRBV7-2|-|-|TRBJ2-1|13
TGTGCCTGCAAACGGGATTGGCGCAATGAGCAGTTCTTC
CACKRDWRNEQFF
>TRBV6-5|once|-|TRBJ2-7|12
TGTGCCAGCAGGACCAACTCCTACGAGCAGTACTTC
CASRTNSYEQYF